This TCR beta chain stems from a study of T cells after yellow fever vaccination. Study-wide background: With SMART-Seq v4 Ultra Low Input, the fractions containing low cell numbers were prepared.

The V and J ends lost 1 base and 0 bases respectively, with 10 bases between them. Germline values: CDR1 DFQATT, CDR2 SNEGSKA (reference sequence). The CDR3 runs to 15 residues. This clonotype was found a few times. What it binds is not known. The study made its TCR cDNA through 5'RACE template switching. That step introduced a universal primer site along with UMIs. TCRdb ran MiXCR on the 5' RACE reads and lists one entry per CDR3 protein. The table shows about 580,000 distinct CDR3 sequences, with roughly a sixth occurring only once. The study's findings and limits: Although the secondary response was weaker, it peaked faster, at day 5 versus 15. The study re-detected most primary-vaccination clones after the booster (96% CD4, around 89% CD8).

The clonotype was recovered from a man between 18 and 29 years old who received the YFV17D yellow fever vaccine. The J gene is TRBJ2-4, the V gene TRBV20-1; D is uncertain. Sequenced here: PBMCs, sampled less than 6 days after the first yellow fever vaccination. CDR3: CSARGSSVAKNIQYF. The CDR3 DNA reads as TGCAGTGCTAGAGGAAGTTCAGTAGCCAAAAACATTCAGTACTTC.